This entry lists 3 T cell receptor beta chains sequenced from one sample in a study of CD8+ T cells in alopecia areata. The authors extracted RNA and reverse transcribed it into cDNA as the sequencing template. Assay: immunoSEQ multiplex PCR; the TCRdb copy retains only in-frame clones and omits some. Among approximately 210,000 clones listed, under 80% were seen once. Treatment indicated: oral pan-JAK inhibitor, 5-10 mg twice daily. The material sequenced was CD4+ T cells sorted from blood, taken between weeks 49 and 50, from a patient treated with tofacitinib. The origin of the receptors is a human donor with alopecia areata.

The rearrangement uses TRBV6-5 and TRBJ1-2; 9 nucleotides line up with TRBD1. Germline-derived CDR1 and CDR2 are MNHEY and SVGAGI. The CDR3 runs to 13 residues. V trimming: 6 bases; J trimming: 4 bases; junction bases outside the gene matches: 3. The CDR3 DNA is TGTGCCAGCAGGGGACAGGGAGGCTATGGCTACACCTTC. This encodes CASRGQGGYGYTF.

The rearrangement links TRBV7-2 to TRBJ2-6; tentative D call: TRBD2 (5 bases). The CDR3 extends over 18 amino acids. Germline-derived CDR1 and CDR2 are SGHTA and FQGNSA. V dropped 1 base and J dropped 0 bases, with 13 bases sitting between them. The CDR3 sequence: CASSLVGLLISGANVLTF. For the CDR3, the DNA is TGTGCCAGCAGCTTAGTCGGACTGCTTATCTCTGGGGCCAACGTCCTGACTTTC.

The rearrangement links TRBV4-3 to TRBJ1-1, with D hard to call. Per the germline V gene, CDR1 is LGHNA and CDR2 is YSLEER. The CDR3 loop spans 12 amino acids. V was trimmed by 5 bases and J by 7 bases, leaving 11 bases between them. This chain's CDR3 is CASSLDRDEAFF. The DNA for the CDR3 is TGCGCCAGCAGCTTAGATCGGGATGAAGCTTTCTTT.